There are many counts of the clone carrying this TCR beta chain. Its antigen remains unidentified. This entry comes from a study of spatial heterogeneity in lung cancer. Study-level background: Across the raw uncorrected reads, a unique TCR and UMI combination was observed, on average, more than ten times. General study findings and limits: At resection, ubiquitous expanded tumor TCRs appeared in blood more than at follow-up.

TCRdb ran MiXCR on the 5' RACE reads and lists one entry per CDR3 protein. The table shows under 40,000 distinct CDR3 sequences, with about 5.8% occurring only once. Time point specified: sample taken at primary tumor resection. The authors sequenced whole RNA from tumor, nontumor lung or frozen PBMC without sorting. There were 75 or so donors, all of them untreated patients with early-stage non-small cell lung cancer. CDR3 length: 15 residues. V was pared by 6 bases and J by 5 bases, with 7 bases of the junction left unmatched. The germline V gene has CDR1 SEHNR and CDR2 FQNEAQ (reference sequence). The specimen comprised PBMCs, sampled at surgery. The chain is built from TRBV7-9 and TRBJ1-6; 7 bases line up with TRBD1. The TCR sequence derives from a male donor with early-stage non-small cell lung cancer. The CDR3 protein is CASSPPGQHNSPLHF. In DNA, the CDR3 is TGTGCCAGCAGTCCCCCGGGACAGCATAATTCACCCCTCCACTTT.